Sequencing of this T cell receptor (beta chain) was carried out in a study of shared clonotypes between healthy human individuals (TCRdb year 2020). Regarding the research as a whole: A couple of women and a few men aged 18 to 49 years were included in the cohort. For each donor, three plates each were used for CD4 naive and CD4 memory, two plates were used for CD8 naive, and one plate was used for CD8 memory. To estimate repertoire size and how much clonotype sharing occurs between individuals, the study deeply sequenced the blood TCR repertoires of several healthy adults. Different laboratories and diverse techniques were used to prepare libraries and sequence TCR repertoires, to increase sequencing depth and limit assay-specific biases. Leukapheresis yielded between about 0.85 and 10 billion PBMCs per donor. Overall study outcomes, separate from this receptor: Sampling was restricted to blood, and TCR repertoires in tissue are likely to differ from TCR repertoires in blood. Naive subsets generally had larger estimated clonotype richness than memory subsets did. Pairwise subsampling indicated that sequencing depth was expected to affect the degree of clonotype sharing among donors. Approximately 5% of naive CD4, 3% to 3.5% of naive CD8, roughly 2.5% of memory CD4, and about 0.4% of memory CD8 clonotypes were shared across a few donors. Clonotypes shared by all four sorted-subset donors showed higher generation probabilities than non-shared clonotypes. Incomplete sequencing was indicated by rarefaction of sorted-subset datasets, despite the large sequencing depth. Because the study included a small number of donors, the genetic and exposure-history diversity represented was limited.

CDR1 SEHNR and CDR2 FQNEAQ are derived from the germline V gene (reference sequence). V loses 1 base, J loses 4 bases, and the germline ends lie 4 bases apart. The CDR3 numbers 12 residues from cysteine through phenylalanine. Kept here is only the CDR3 DNA, which spans 36 bases and is read in frame from base 1. Using the deep immunoSEQ assay, TCR CDR3 regions were amplified from genomic DNA by multiplex PCR. Extracted genomic DNA from each cell subset was spread evenly across all wells of several immunoSEQ 96-well plates, with each plate serving as a replicate. For sorted subsets, each replicate PCR was loaded with about 200 ng genomic DNA, equivalent to approximately 27,000 T cell genomes. Purified libraries were quantified with a Qubit 3.0 fluorometer, sized on a Bioanalyzer 2100, and re-quantified with the KAPA Library Quantification kit. A separate single-read 150-cycle Illumina NextSeq 550 flow cell was used to sequence each immunoSEQ 96-well plate. As for how the authors treated the data: Because the immunoSEQ output held only junctional sequences and lacked quality scores, the filtering could not match the filtering applied to full-length reads. Sequences were annotated with PyIR, a Python wrapper for IgBLAST v1.9, using IMGT germline references to assign V/J genes and CDR3. Any read was removed if the V/J assignment was weak (E-value above 1e-6), the CDR3 was missing, or the read contained stop codons, out-of-frame junctions, or ambiguous translated residues. V3J clonotypes were defined by identical inferred V gene, J gene, and CDR3 amino acid sequence. Percentage overlap between repertoires was calculated by dividing the number of shared unique clonotypes by the size of the smaller repertoire. Richness of each repertoire was evaluated using RTK rarefaction, the Chao1 estimator, and Recon v2.1 estimates of unobserved clonotypes. Generation probabilities for all TCRbeta clonotypes obtained by the gDNA method from several donors were computed using OLGA. TCRdb carries this immuneACCESS record with in-frame sequences only. Its versions omit some clonotypes, under half of them owing to an unresolved V gene in the studies checked, with the rest unexplained. V, J and clone size derive from that table, while D and trimming were established from the DNA sequence. Counted in this sample were over a million clones; roughly 95% of them appeared once. Over 1% of the sample is taken by the ten largest.

Concerning this clone: Its specific antigen is unknown. The input lacks base qualities; no much larger clone sits a single base away.

The donors were healthy, HIV-negative adults who had no recently reported acute infections or vaccinations. Only Caucasian adults living in Nashville, Tennessee, USA were represented among the donors. CD4+ T cells were enriched by magnetic negative selection; naive cells were then positively selected on CD45RA, and the negative fraction formed the memory subset. Blood was obtained by leukapheresis, after which PBMCs were separated by Ficoll-Histopaque density gradient centrifugation and cryopreserved in liquid nitrogen vapor phase. Analytical flow cytometry was used to check the purity and quantity of every magnetically sorted T cell population. From each sorted fraction, genomic DNA was isolated and quantified by UV absorbance on a Nanodrop 2000c.

The material sequenced was naive CD4+ T cells sorted from blood. The cell subset or site label on this specimen signifies: CD45RA+ positively selected. This clonotype was sampled from a man aged 25-45 years in good health. In this chain, TRBV7-9 is recombined with TRBJ1-2; the D gene remains uncertain. The CDR3 corresponds to CASSLGIYGYTF. In nucleotides, the sequence is TGTGCCAGCAGCTTAGGGATCTATGGCTACACCTTC.